One T cell receptor beta chain is described in this entry. Its matching antigen is unknown. TCRdb's table, derived via immunoSEQ multiplex PCR, lists solely in-frame clones and lacks some. The sample shows fewer than 200,000 clones, roughly nine tenths of them seen only once. This sample was included in a study of T cell responses to AZD1222 COVID-19 vaccine. General study findings and limits: Every sample of the repertoires postdated the peak T cell response. Reportedly, nearly half the spike-specific TCRs target unmutated variant regions. Once two AZD1222 doses were given, Spike-specific TCR breadth and depth went up.

Sequencing was performed on peripheral blood, taken on day 0 of AZD1222 vaccination. This clonotype was sampled from an adult in good health.

Here the CDR3 DNA reads TGTGCCTGGAGGTCAACAGGGAACTATGGCTACACCTTC. Translation gives CAWRSTGNYGYTF. The rearrangement uses TRBV30 and TRBJ1-2; D is possibly TRBD1 (6 bases). The V gene's germline CDR1 is GTSNPN and CDR2 SVGIG (reference sequence). The CDR3 loop spans 13 amino acids. Trimming took off 3 bases at V and 2 bases at J, with 10 bases between the two ends. The whole variable domain, filled in from reference TRBV30 and TRBJ1-2, reads SQTIHQWPATLVQPVGSPLSLECTVEGTSNPNLYWYRQAAGRGLQLLFYSVGIGQISSEVPQNLSASRPQDRQFILSSKKLLLSDSGFYLCAWRSTGNYGYTFGSGTRLTVV.